This T cell receptor beta chain was identified during a study of T-cell memory formation after mild COVID-19. TCRdb reprocessed the 5' RACE reads via MiXCR and lists one record per CDR3 protein. The sample gives over 40,000 distinct CDR3 sequences, 12% of which show up once; around 24% is in the top ten. CDR3 length equals 14 residues. V lost 1 base and J lost 7; bases outside the gene matches: 3. In germline, CDR1 is MGHRA, CDR2 YSYEKL. Sequencing input: PBMCs or a T cell subset sorted from them (not recorded which). This receptor was obtained from a man aged 18 to 29 who had mild COVID-19 (a few samples of this study predate the infection). Cell type and time point are not known. The chain is built from TRBV4-1 and TRBJ1-2; 10 bases align to TRBD1. The CDR3 DNA reads TGCGCCAGCAGCCAAGCCGGGACAGGGGTTGGCTACACCTTC. This translates into CASSQAGTGVGYTF.